This T cell receptor (beta chain) is from a study of T-cell memory formation after mild COVID-19. General study results and limits: Clones that contracted clustered mainly in CM and EM if CD4+ and in EMRA if CD8+.

The length of the CDR3 is 15 residues. From germline, CDR1 is SGDLS and CDR2 YYNGEE. V lost 1 base and J lost 2, with 13 bases in between. This clonotype turned up a few times. No antigen is known for it. TCRdb ran MiXCR on the 5' RACE reads and lists one entry per CDR3 protein. The sample includes fewer than 700,000 distinct CDR3 sequences, over 15% seen only once; the top ten take approximately 12%. The clonotype comes from an adult woman who had mild COVID-19 (a few samples of this study predate the infection). Cell type and time point are not known. The chain couples TRBV9 to TRBJ2-7; tentatively, D is TRBD2 (6 bases). Sample: PBMCs or a T cell subset sorted from them (not recorded which). This chain's CDR3 is CASSVQPRGAYEQYF. DNA of the CDR3: TGTGCCAGCAGCGTACAACCTCGCGGGGCCTACGAGCAGTACTTC.